The subject of this entry is one T cell receptor beta chain. It lacks a known antigen. The data were obtained in a study of monozygotic twins with inflammatory bowel disease (dated by TCRdb to between 2018 and 2021). Background on the whole study: The full study comprised around 28 monozygotic twin pairs: nine German pairs (four IBD-concordant, five IBD-discordant) and 19 IBD-discordant Danish pairs. Within discordant pairs, disease-associated traits were sought mainly by comparing IBD patients with their genetically identical healthy co-twins. Each individual had, on average, about 151 000 unique TCRalpha sequences and 181 000 unique TCRbeta sequences available for analysis. Study-wide conclusions, independent of this receptor: Background noise and inter-individual variability may have been introduced into the repertoires by the differing immunosuppressive treatments among patients. No difference in repertoire similarity was observed between concordant and discordant twins, possibly owing to limited statistical power. The results gave no support for a single strong signal or clonotype linked to IBD. Different T cell subtypes could not be distinguished in the analysis. Measured by the inverse Simpson index, TCRbeta repertoire diversity was lower in IBD patients than in their healthy co-twins. Compared with healthy twins, IBD patients had fewer clonotypes in common with other individuals, a difference most pronounced in patients showing signs of disease activity.

From cysteine to phenylalanine, the CDR3 is 16 amino acids long. A DNA sequence was not provided. CDR1 and CDR2 are drawn from the germline V gene: SGHNT, YENEEA. A roughly 2.5 ml peripheral blood sample was drawn into PAXgene tubes per donor and stored at -80°C. Without any T cell sorting, total RNA was extracted from whole blood using the PAXgene blood miRNA kit on an automated QIAcube. Peripheral blood from monozygotic twin pairs concordant or discordant for inflammatory bowel disease was subjected to deep TCRalpha and TCRbeta repertoire profiling with unique molecular barcoding. Smoking habits were recorded for all twin pairs, and each individual was classified as a current, former or never smoker. Library creation used 5' RACE. Each TCR library was prepared from around 3,400 ng of total RNA. cDNA was synthesized with SMARTScribe reverse transcriptase in eight separate reactions per sample. During cDNA synthesis, template switching introduced unique molecular identifiers that contained a 6-nucleotide sample barcode. Amplification of TCRalpha and TCRbeta cDNA involved two nested PCRs of about 15 and 9 cycles, and each PCR was followed by bead purification. Before amplification, the cDNA was treated with uracil DNA-glycosylase and purified using the QIAquick PCR purification kit. The second PCR added Illumina TruSeq-compatible adapters along with sample-specific barcodes. Library quality and concentration were checked on TapeStation and Qubit, and libraries were pooled at 5 to 6.5 ng each. Sequencing of pooled libraries was carried out on an Illumina HiSeq2500 single-index Rapid Run using 2 x 100 bp reads and custom sequencing primers. For the original study's pipeline: UMI-based consensus assembly with MiGEC version 1.2.6 was used to correct PCR and sequencing errors. V(D)J alignment, clonotype assembly and CDR3 extraction were performed with MiXCR version 2.1.1. Normalisation of gene usage, clonotype sharing and MAIT/NKT TCR abundance was achieved by analysing the top 1000, 10 000 and 20 000 clonotypes per sample. After downsampling to 27 000 UMIs, diversity was calculated as the inverse Simpson index using the vegan R package. Paired Mann-Whitney U tests were applied to discordant twin pairs, and Benjamini-Hochberg correction was used for multiple testing. TCRdb reprocessed the raw reads; every CDR3 protein sequence is a single record, and DNA is not supplied. In this record, the V and J calls reflect TCRdb's handling and not the investigators' own analysis. In this sample's table one finds about 330,000 distinct CDR3 sequences. Of the sample, roughly 2% is held by the ten largest clones.

The sequence came from a human donor with ulcerative colitis or Crohn's disease, or a healthy co-twin of an affected twin (not recorded which). Specimen: blood. In this chain, TRBV11-3 is recombined with TRBJ2-3; the D call from TCRdb, TRBD1, cannot be confirmed without DNA. This receptor has the CDR3 CASSSTPGQGLDTQYF. The CDR3 plus the reference TRBV11-3 and TRBJ2-3 genes for the other parts give the full variable domain: EAGVVQSPRYKIIEKKQPVAFWCNPISGHNTLYWYLQNLGQGPELLIRYENEEAVDDSQLPKDRFSAERLKGVDSTLKIQPAELGDSAVYLCASSSTPGQGLDTQYFGPGTRLTVL.